This T cell receptor (beta chain) emerged from a study of CD8 T cells in Susac syndrome. V was trimmed by 1 base and J by 5 bases, leaving 10 bases between them. Germline V CDR1 and CDR2: KGHDR, SFDVKD. The CDR3 consists of 14 residues. RNA totalling about 0.5 to 1 ug underwent reverse transcription with random hexamers. Using its own MiXCR run on the immunoSEQ multiplex PCR reads, TCRdb lists one record per CDR3 protein. The sample lists fewer than 80,000 distinct CDR3 sequences, over 90% seen once, with 0.24% in the top ten. TCR beta sequences were obtained from blood CD8+ and CD4+ T cells. The individuals used as controls were healthy donors who had been matched for both age and sex.

The V gene is TRBV24-1, the J gene TRBJ2-5; D may be TRBD2 (6 bases). The sequence came from a human donor in good health. The sequenced sample consisted of CD8+ T cells from PBMCs. The chain's CDR3 is CATSDLGGAETQYF. Written as DNA, the CDR3 is TGTGCCACCAGTGATTTAGGAGGGGCGGAGACCCAGTACTTC.